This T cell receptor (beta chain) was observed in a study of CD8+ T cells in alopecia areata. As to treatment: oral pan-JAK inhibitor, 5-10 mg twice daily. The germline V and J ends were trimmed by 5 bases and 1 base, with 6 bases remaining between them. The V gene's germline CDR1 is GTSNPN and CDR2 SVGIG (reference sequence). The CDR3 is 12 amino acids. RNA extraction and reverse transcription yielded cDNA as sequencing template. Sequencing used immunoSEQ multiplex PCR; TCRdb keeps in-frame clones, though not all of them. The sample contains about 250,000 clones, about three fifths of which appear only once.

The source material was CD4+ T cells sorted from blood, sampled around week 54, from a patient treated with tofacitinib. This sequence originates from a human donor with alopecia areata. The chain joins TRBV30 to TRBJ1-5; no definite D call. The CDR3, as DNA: TGTGCCTGGGGGAGGAGCAATCAGCCCCAGCATTTT. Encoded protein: CAWGRSNQPQHF.